The subject of this entry is one T cell receptor (beta chain). Seattle enrolled patients during active infection and tracked them longitudinally. The data belong to a study of blood T cell repertoires in COVID-19. Study details: T cells, B-cell-depleted T cells, or PBMCs provided the cDNA or gDNA that served as material.

V lost 2 bases, J lost 9 bases, and 14 bases lay in between. Germline CDR1 and CDR2: SGHVS and FQNEAQ. CDR3 length equals 14 residues. Measured with immunoSEQ multiplex PCR; TCRdb has only the in-frame clones, and not every one. Found here are 45,000 to 65,000 clones, around 82% of them singletons; the top ten hold around a quarter. Specimen: peripheral blood. This chain uses TRBV7-8 with TRBJ2-1; D may be TRBD2 (5 bases). This clonotype was obtained from a woman aged 80 or over with COVID-19, enrolled during active disease. CDR3 nucleotide sequence: TGTGCCAGCAGCTTATTCCGGGTGAGGGCTGAGCAGTTCTTC. Its protein product is CASSLFRVRAEQFF.